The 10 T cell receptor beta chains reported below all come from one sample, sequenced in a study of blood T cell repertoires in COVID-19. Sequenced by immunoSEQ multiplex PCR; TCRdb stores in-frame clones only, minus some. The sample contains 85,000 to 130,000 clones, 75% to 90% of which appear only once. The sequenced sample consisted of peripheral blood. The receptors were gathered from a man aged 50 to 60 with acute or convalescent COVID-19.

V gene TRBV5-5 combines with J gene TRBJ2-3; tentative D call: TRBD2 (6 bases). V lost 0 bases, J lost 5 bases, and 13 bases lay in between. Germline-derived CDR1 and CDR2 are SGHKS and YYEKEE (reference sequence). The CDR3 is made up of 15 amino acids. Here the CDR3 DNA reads TGTGCCAGCAGCTTGGCGGGAGTCAAGGGAGATACGCAGTATTTT. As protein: CASSLAGVKGDTQYF.

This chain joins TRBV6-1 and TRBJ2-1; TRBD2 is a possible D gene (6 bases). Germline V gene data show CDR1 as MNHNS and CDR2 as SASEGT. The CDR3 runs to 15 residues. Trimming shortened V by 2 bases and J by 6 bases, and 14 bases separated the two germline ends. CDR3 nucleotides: TGTGCCAGCAGTGAAACCGGACTATCTGTCAATGAGCAGTTCTTC. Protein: CASSETGLSVNEQFF.

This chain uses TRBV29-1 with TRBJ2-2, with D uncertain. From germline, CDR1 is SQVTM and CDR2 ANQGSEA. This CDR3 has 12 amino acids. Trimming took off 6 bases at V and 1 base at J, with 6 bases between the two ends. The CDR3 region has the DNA TGCAGCGTGGCAGAGAACACCGGGGAGCTGTTTTTT. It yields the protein CSVAENTGELFF.

This CDR3 is CASSRTGAGETQYF. CDR3 sequence (DNA): TGTGCCAGCAGTCGGACAGGGGCGGGAGAGACCCAGTACTTC. This chain connects TRBV2 to TRBJ2-5; 9 bases line up with TRBD1. This CDR3 has 14 residues. Germline-derived CDR1 and CDR2 are SNHLY and FYNNEI. V shed 5 bases, J shed 4 bases, and the junction held 5 bases outside the gene matches.

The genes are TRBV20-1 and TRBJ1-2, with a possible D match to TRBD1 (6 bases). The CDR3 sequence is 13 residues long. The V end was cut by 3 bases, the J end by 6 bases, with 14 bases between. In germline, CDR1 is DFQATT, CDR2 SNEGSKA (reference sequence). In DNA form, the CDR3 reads TGCAGTGCTAGTCCTACAGGGAGGGATGGCTACACCTTC. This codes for CSASPTGRDGYTF.

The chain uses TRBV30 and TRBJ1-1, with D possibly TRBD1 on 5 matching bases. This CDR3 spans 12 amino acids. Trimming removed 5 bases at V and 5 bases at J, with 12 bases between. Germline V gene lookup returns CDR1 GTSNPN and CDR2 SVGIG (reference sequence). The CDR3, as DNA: TGTGCCTGGGTGGGGGGGAGGACTGAAGCTTTCTTT. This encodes CAWVGGRTEAFF. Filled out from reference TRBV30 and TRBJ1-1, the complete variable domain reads SQTIHQWPATLVQPVGSPLSLECTVEGTSNPNLYWYRQAAGRGLQLLFYSVGIGQISSEVPQNLSASRPQDRQFILSSKKLLLSDSGFYLCAWVGGRTEAFFGQGTRLTVV.

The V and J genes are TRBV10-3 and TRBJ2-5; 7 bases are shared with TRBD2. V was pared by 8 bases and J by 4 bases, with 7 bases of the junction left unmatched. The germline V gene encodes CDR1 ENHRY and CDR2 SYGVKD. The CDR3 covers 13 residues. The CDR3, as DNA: TGTGCCATCTCGCGGGAGCCCGGAGAGACCCAGTACTTC. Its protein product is CAISREPGETQYF.

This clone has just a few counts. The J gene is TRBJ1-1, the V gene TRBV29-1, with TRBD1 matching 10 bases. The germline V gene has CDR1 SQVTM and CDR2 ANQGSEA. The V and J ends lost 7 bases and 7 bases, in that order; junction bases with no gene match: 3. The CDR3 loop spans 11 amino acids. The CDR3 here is CSGTGGDEAFF. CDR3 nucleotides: TGCAGCGGGACAGGGGGGGATGAAGCTTTCTTT.

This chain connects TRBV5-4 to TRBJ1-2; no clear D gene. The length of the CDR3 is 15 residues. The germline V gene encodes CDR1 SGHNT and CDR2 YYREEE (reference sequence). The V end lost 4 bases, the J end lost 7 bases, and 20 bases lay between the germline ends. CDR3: CASSQSAPWRLGYTF. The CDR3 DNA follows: TGTGCCAGCAGCCAATCCGCCCCTTGGAGGCTTGGCTACACCTTC. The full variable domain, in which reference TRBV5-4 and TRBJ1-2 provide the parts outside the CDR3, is ETGVTQSPTHLIKTRGQQVTLRCSSQSGHNTVSWYQQALGQGPQFIFQYYREEENGRGNFPPRFSGLQFPNYSSELNVNALELDDSALYLCASSQSAPWRLGYTFGSGTRLTVV.

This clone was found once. The CDR3 DNA reads TGTGCCAGCAGCTTGGGGGGCGGTTGGGGCTACACCTTC. Encoded protein: CASSLGGGWGYTF. V gene TRBV5-6 combines with J gene TRBJ1-2, with a possible D match to TRBD1 (5 bases). V lost 0 bases and J lost 8, with 11 bases in between. The CDR3 extends over 13 amino acids. Germline V gene data show CDR1 as SGHDT and CDR2 as YYEEEE.